What follows is one TCR beta chain and its context. Its antigen is undetermined. A much more abundant neighbour one base away suggests this may be a read error. Primed by a sample-barcoded 5' primer and a J-beta primer mix, a second PCR proceeded for about 6 to 11 cycles. A single record per CDR3 protein comes from TCRdb applying MiXCR to the 5' RACE reads. The table includes about 1.5 million distinct CDR3 sequences, approximately 40% detected once. The record originates from a study of blood T cells in healthy people across ages. Study observations and caveats: A strong correlation between TCR beta diversity and naive T cell percentage was seen.

CDR3 length equals 15 residues. Germline-derived CDR1 and CDR2 are LGHNA and YNFKEQ. Trimming took 4 bases from V and 11 from J, leaving 23 bases between them. The sample was blood. The chain is built from TRBV4-2 and TRBJ2-5; D perhaps matches TRBD2 (5 bases). The clonotype originates from a woman younger than 30 in good health. The CDR3 loop reads CASSLGRAEADEQYF. The CDR3, as DNA: TGTGCCAGCAGCCTAGGACGAGCGGAGGCAGATGAGCAGTACTTC.